The next 22 T cell receptor beta chains were all read from a single sample in a study of T cells expressing NK-cell markers (dated by TCRdb to 2020 to 2022). Library creation used 5' RACE. The instrument given in TCRdb is Illumina HiSeq 2000. The reads underwent TCRdb reprocessing, giving one record for each CDR3 protein sequence and no DNA. The sample table records some 390,000 distinct CDR3 sequences. The biggest ten clones account for roughly 10% of the sample. Sequenced input: blood T cells: a sorted CD56 or NKG2C T cell subset, CD4+ or CD8+ T cells, or bulk PBMC T cells (not recorded which). The receptors were sampled from a woman in her fifties or sixties in good health. Donor details come from another sample of the same person, matched by shared clones.

The chain carries TRBV24-1 and TRBJ2-5; TCRdb's assignment of TRBD1 cannot be checked, as there is no DNA. The CDR3 length is 15 residues. From germline, CDR1 is KGHDR and CDR2 SFDVKD. The CDR3 is CATSRQGPYQETQYF.

The chain is built from TRBV29-1 and TRBJ2-3; TCRdb returns TRBD2, unconfirmable since there is no DNA. Per germline, CDR1 SQVTM and CDR2 ANQGSEA. The CDR3 is 17 residues long. The CDR3 spells CSAPGLAGGLKGDTQYF.

The gene calls are TRBV24-1 and TRBJ2-6. CDR1 is KGHDR and CDR2 is SFDVKD in the germline V gene. The CDR3 is 16 amino acids. The CDR3 protein is CATSDKQGSGANVLTF.

The chain couples TRBV13 to TRBJ2-4; without DNA, the TCRdb call of TRBD1 cannot be checked. CDR3 size: 17 residues. In germline, CDR1 is PRHDT, CDR2 FYEKMQ (reference sequence). CDR3: CASSLTGTAFERNIQYF.

CDR3 in amino acids: CSATSQGRTSGYTF. The chain is built from TRBV20-1 and TRBJ1-2; the TCRdb call, TRBD1, lacks DNA for checking. CDR1 is DFQATT, CDR2 SNEGSKA, per germline (reference sequence). This CDR3 is built from 14 residues.

The chain has TRBV27 and TRBJ1-1; no DNA is available, so the TRBD1 call from TCRdb remains unchecked. The germline V gene has CDR1 MNHEY and CDR2 SMNVEV (reference sequence). The CDR3 covers 19 residues. CDR3: CASRKFTSDRGRIGTEAFF.

The chain combines TRBV9 with TRBJ2-5; the TRBD1 assignment by TCRdb is unverifiable without DNA. Per germline, CDR1 SGDLS and CDR2 YYNGEE. The CDR3 is 15 amino acids. CDR3 protein: CASSTRSTGKETQYF.

The CDR3 reads CAIMGESKMETQYF. This chain uses TRBV10-3 with TRBJ2-5; TCRdb's D gene call, TRBD1, goes unchecked for lack of DNA. Germline V CDR1 and CDR2: ENHRY, SYGVKD. CDR3 size: 14 residues.

The chain joins TRBV10-3 to TRBJ1-4; TCRdb reports TRBD1, a call that lacks DNA to check it against. The CDR3 totals 13 residues. Germline lookup yields CDR1 ENHRY and CDR2 SYGVKD. CDR3 sequence: CAISDRVGEKLFF.

The V call is TRBV5-6, the J call TRBJ2-1; checking the TCRdb D call of TRBD2 is not possible without DNA. CDR3 length equals 20 residues. Germline CDR1 is SGHDT and CDR2 is YYEEEE. The CDR3: CASSWGIPPGLAEKNNEQFF.

This chain uses TRBV2 with TRBJ2-1; TCRdb's assignment of TRBD1 cannot be checked, as there is no DNA. Germline CDR1 and CDR2: SNHLY and FYNNEI. This CDR3 spans 14 amino acids. The CDR3 reads CASRSHGAYNEQFF.

The chain has TRBV20-1 and TRBJ2-7. The germline gives CDR1 DFQATT, CDR2 SNEGSKA (reference sequence). The CDR3 contains 13 residues. The CDR3 sequence: CSAIAEDLYEQYF.

J is TRBJ2-1 and V is TRBV7-3; as DNA is missing, the TRBD2 call by TCRdb cannot be tested. The CDR3 totals 15 residues. Germline V gives CDR1 SGHTA, CDR2 FQGTGA. The chain's CDR3 is CASGTGLAGGGEQFF.

This chain links TRBV6-6 with TRBJ2-2; the TRBD1 assignment by TCRdb is unverifiable without DNA. This CDR3 region has 14 residues. CDR1 MNHNY and CDR2 SVGAGI come from the germline V gene (reference sequence). CDR3 amino acids: CASSYWGKDGELFF.

The chain joins TRBV5-1 to TRBJ1-5. Germline CDR1 is SGHRS and CDR2 is YFSETQ. The CDR3 runs to 14 residues. CDR3 residues: CASSLGEWDQPQHF.

V and J are TRBV12-3 or TRBV12-4 and TRBJ2-2; lacking DNA, the TRBD2 call made by TCRdb goes unchecked. The CDR3 sequence is 17 residues long. The CDR3 sequence is CASTTIVAAANTGELFF.

The rearrangement links TRBV7-9 to TRBJ1-6; checking the TCRdb D call of TRBD1 is not possible without DNA. The CDR3 totals 13 residues. Germline CDR1 reads SEHNR; CDR2 reads FQNEAQ (reference sequence). Here the CDR3 reads CASSSTGQSPLHF. Drawing the rest from reference TRBV7-9 and TRBJ1-6, the complete variable domain is DTGVSQNPRHKITKRGQNVTFRCDPISEHNRLYWYRQTLGQGPEFLTYFQNEAQLEKSRLLSDRFSAERPKGSFSTLEIQRTEQGDSAMYLCASSSTGQSPLHFGNGTRLTVT.

This rearrangement joins TRBV11-2 to TRBJ2-1; lacking DNA, the TRBD1 call made by TCRdb goes unchecked. Germline V gene sequence: CDR1 SGHAT, CDR2 FQNNGV. CDR3 length: 14 residues. CDR3 in amino acids: CASRFFLQGSEQFF.

The V gene is TRBV20-1, the J gene TRBJ2-4; TCRdb calls TRBD2, which cannot be checked without DNA. The CDR3 runs to 14 residues. The germline CDR1 and CDR2 sequences are DFQATT and SNEGSKA (reference sequence). The CDR3 loop is CSATSQDSEGIQYF.

The chain employs TRBV6-5 and TRBJ2-2; the TCRdb call, TRBD2, lacks DNA for checking. This CDR3 comprises 18 residues. In germline, CDR1 is MNHEY, CDR2 SVGAGI. The CDR3 loop reads CASSSLVGRAGDTGELFF.

The rearrangement links TRBV20-1 to TRBJ2-1; TCRdb proposes TRBD2, but this gene call is untestable without DNA. The CDR3 spans 14 residues. Germline V gives CDR1 DFQATT, CDR2 SNEGSKA (reference sequence). The CDR3 is CSAPTSGRRNEQFF.

The CDR3 loop is CASSRSGTSGRADTDTQYF. The chain carries TRBV18 and TRBJ2-3; TCRdb returns TRBD2, unconfirmable since there is no DNA. CDR3 length: 19 amino acids. CDR1 and CDR2 from the germline V gene are KGHSH and LQKENI.